This T cell receptor beta chain was found in a study of chemoradiotherapy in HPV16-positive cancers. Clones were read by immunoSEQ multiplex PCR, and TCRdb kept only the in-frame ones, dropping some. The repertoire consists of 10,000 to 15,000 clones, with roughly 82% occurring once and the leading ten covering nearly 7.5%. Regarding this clone: Its antigen remains unknown.

General observations from the study: During treatment, candidate HPV-specific clones and E7-related motifs expanded in tumor.

The CDR3 covers 15 residues. Germline CDR1 SGHTA, CDR2 FQGNSA. V was trimmed by 5 bases and J by 6 bases, leaving 17 bases between them. The source is a human donor with HPV-associated anogenital cancer. V is TRBV7-2 and J is TRBJ2-1, with D perhaps TRBD2 (5 bases). The specimen was obtained from a patient who underwent chemoradiotherapy. This CDR3 reads CASSPSGNSGNEQFF. CDR3 DNA: TGTGCCAGCAGCCCCTCGGGGAATTCAGGCAATGAGCAGTTCTTC.